These 29 T cell receptor beta chains share one sample of origin, sequenced in a study of blood T cell repertoires in COVID-19. Only in-frame clones appear in the TCRdb table, and some are missing; sequencing was by immunoSEQ multiplex PCR. The table has about 400,000 clones, 80% to 90% seen once. Specimen: peripheral blood. All receptors come from a man aged 35 to 55 with acute or convalescent COVID-19.

The chain employs TRBV10-3 and TRBJ1-1, with 10 bases lining up with TRBD1. The CDR3 spans 13 residues. The germline V gene has CDR1 ENHRY and CDR2 SYGVKD. Trimming took 10 bases from V and 3 from J; bases not matched to a gene: 5. The chain's CDR3 is CATTGTGDTEAFF. In DNA, the CDR3 is TGTGCCACTACCGGGACAGGGGACACTGAAGCTTTCTTT.

The V call is TRBV5-1, the J call TRBJ2-1; 8 positions match TRBD2. Germline assignment: CDR1 SGHRS and CDR2 YFSETQ. Germline trimming cut 1 base from V and 10 bases from J; bases unmatched to any gene: 19. CDR3 length: 18 amino acids. This CDR3 is CASSLTVTGLAEIREQFF. The CDR3 nucleotides read TGCGCCAGCAGCTTGACCGTTACAGGACTAGCAGAGATCCGGGAGCAGTTCTTC.

This clone was found once. CDR3 nucleotides: TGTGCCAGCTCACCGGGGGTAGCGGGACCTTCGAACACCGGGGAGCTGTTTTTT. This sequence encodes CASSPGVAGPSNTGELFF. The rearrangement joins TRBV18 to TRBJ2-2, with TRBD2 identical over 8 bases. This CDR3 has 18 amino acids. The V segment lost 3 bases and the J segment 0 bases; nucleotides outside the gene matches: 9. Germline loops: CDR1 KGHSH, CDR2 LQKENI.

The V gene is TRBV10-3, the J gene TRBJ2-3; D is possibly TRBD1 (6 bases). Germline loops: CDR1 ENHRY, CDR2 SYGVKD. The germline V and J ends were trimmed by 0 bases and 1 base, with 20 bases remaining between them. The length of the CDR3 is 19 residues. CDR3 bases: TGTGCCATCAGTGAGTCGGGGGTGGGCCAAGGGGGACGCACAGATACGCAGTATTTT. This translates into CAISESGVGQGGRTDTQYF.

This chain uses TRBV6-5 with TRBJ2-7, with 8 bases fitting TRBD2. Trimming removed 2 bases from V and 2 bases from J; junction bases left unmatched: 5. Germline assignment: CDR1 MNHEY and CDR2 SVGAGI. The CDR3 length is 15 residues. CDR3 sequence (DNA): TGTGCCAGCAGTTACGGCGCGGGGGGTGCCTACGAGCAGTACTTC. It translates to CASSYGAGGAYEQYF.

This clone was detected ten times or more. The J gene is TRBJ1-3, the V gene TRBV5-5; no firm D call. The germline CDR1 and CDR2 sequences are SGHKS and YYEKEE (reference sequence). The CDR3 totals 13 residues. Trimming took 2 bases from V and 1 from J, leaving 4 bases between them. The CDR3 nucleotides are TGTGCCAGCAGCTTTGAGTCTGGAAACACCATATATTTT. This sequence encodes CASSFESGNTIYF.

The chain recombines TRBV4-3 with TRBJ1-1, with a possible D match to TRBD1 (6 bases). This CDR3 is 15 amino acids long. CDR1 and CDR2 (germline): LGHNA, YSLEER. V gave up 0 bases and J gave up 8 bases, with 16 bases separating them. The CDR3: CASSQDGGGRTEAFF. The CDR3 DNA reads TGCGCCAGCAGCCAAGACGGGGGGGGCAGGACGGAAGCTTTCTTT.

The rearrangement joins TRBV19 to TRBJ2-1; 16 bases are shared with TRBD2. CDR3 length equals 18 residues. Trimming at V came to 8 bases and at J to 1 base, leaving 8 bases not matched to a gene. CDR1 LNHDA and CDR2 SQIVND come from the germline V gene (reference sequence). The CDR3 nucleotides are TGTGCCAGTGCTTCCGGGACTAGCGGGAGGGGATCCTACAATGAGCAGTTCTTC. Protein product: CASASGTSGRGSYNEQFF.

V usage is TRBV11-3 and J usage is TRBJ2-3; 7 nucleotides align to TRBD2. CDR1 SGHNT and CDR2 YENEEA come from the germline V gene. CDR3 size: 14 residues. V gave up 5 bases and J gave up 6 bases; unmatched junction bases: 8. CDR3 sequence: CASSPREERDTQYF. The CDR3 DNA follows: TGTGCCAGCAGCCCCCGGGAGGAGCGGGATACGCAGTATTTT. The full variable domain, its missing parts supplied by reference TRBV11-3 and TRBJ2-3, is EAGVVQSPRYKIIEKKQPVAFWCNPISGHNTLYWYLQNLGQGPELLIRYENEEAVDDSQLPKDRFSAERLKGVDSTLKIQPAELGDSAVYLCASSPREERDTQYFGPGTRLTVL.

V usage is TRBV5-4 and J usage is TRBJ1-4; no clear D gene. CDR1 is SGHNT, CDR2 YYREEE, per germline (reference sequence). This CDR3 spans 15 amino acids. The V gene lost 0 bases and the J gene lost 5 bases, with 11 bases spanning the gap. CDR3 loop: CASSLGSGINEKLFF. The CDR3 bases are TGTGCCAGCAGCTTGGGTTCAGGAATAAATGAAAAACTGTTTTTT.

The rearrangement joins TRBV6-2 or TRBV6-3 to TRBJ1-5; D is ambiguous. Trimming stripped 2 bases from V and 2 bases from J, with 13 bases between. Germline assignment: CDR1 MNHEY and CDR2 SVGEGT. This CDR3 is 16 amino acids long. The CDR3 loop reads CASSYPPWRGNQPQHF. The CDR3 DNA reads TGTGCCAGCAGTTACCCACCTTGGAGGGGCAATCAGCCCCAGCATTTT.

This rearrangement joins TRBV11-1 to TRBJ2-7; D is perhaps TRBD1 (5 bases). The CDR3 is 15 amino acids. The V gene's germline CDR1 is SGHAT and CDR2 FQDESV (reference sequence). The V end lost 5 bases, the J end lost 0 bases, and 14 bases lay between the germline ends. The CDR3 is CASSPGIKNSYEQYF. CDR3 DNA sequence: TGTGCCAGCAGCCCAGGGATTAAAAACTCCTACGAGCAGTACTTC. Complete variable domain (other parts from reference TRBV11-1 and TRBJ2-7): EAEVAQSPRYKITEKSQAVAFWCDPISGHATLYWYRQILGQGPELLVQFQDESVVDDSQLPKDRFSAERLKGVDSTLKIQPAELGDSAMYLCASSPGIKNSYEQYFGPGTRLTVT.

In DNA form, the CDR3 reads TGTGCCAGCAGCTCGGGTTCTTGGTACGAGCAGTACTTC. Amino acids: CASSSGSWYEQYF. The rearrangement uses TRBV5-6 and TRBJ2-7; no clear D gene. V was cut by 3 bases and J by 4 bases, with 11 bases left in between. Germline CDR1 is SGHDT and CDR2 is YYEEEE. This CDR3 spans 13 amino acids.

The chain combines TRBV10-3 with TRBJ1-5; D is possibly TRBD1 (5 bases). V lost 3 bases, J lost 2 bases, and 11 bases lay in between. Germline assignment: CDR1 ENHRY and CDR2 SYGVKD. This CDR3 comprises 15 residues. The CDR3: CAISEQAPRNQPQHF. The CDR3, as DNA: TGTGCCATCAGTGAACAGGCCCCGCGCAATCAGCCCCAGCATTTT.

The chain links TRBV10-3 to TRBJ1-4; D may be TRBD1 (5 bases). CDR3 length: 14 residues. Germline assignment: CDR1 ENHRY and CDR2 SYGVKD. V lost 3 bases to trimming and J lost 15 bases, with 20 bases between them. The CDR3 protein is CAISDPNGGGKMFF. The CDR3 DNA sequence: TGTGCCATCAGTGACCCGAACGGGGGAGGGAAGATGTTTTTT.

This chain links TRBV13 with TRBJ1-1, with TRBD1 as a possible D gene (6 bases). Trimming took 1 base from V and 1 from J, leaving 10 bases between them. Per the germline V gene, CDR1 is PRHDT and CDR2 is FYEKMQ (reference sequence). The CDR3 is 15 amino acids. CDR3 loop: CASSLDGTTNTEAFF. The CDR3 DNA sequence: TGTGCCAGCAGCTTAGATGGGACAACGAACACTGAAGCTTTCTTT. Full variable domain (outside the CDR3, taken from reference TRBV13 and TRBJ1-1): AAGVIQSPRHLIKEKRETATLKCYPIPRHDTVYWYQQGPGQDPQFLISFYEKMQSDKGSIPDRFSAQQFSDYHSELNMSSLELGDSALYFCASSLDGTTNTEAFFGQGTRLTVV.

The rearrangement uses TRBV6-5 and TRBJ2-1; D is ambiguous. Germline lookup yields CDR1 MNHEY and CDR2 SVGAGI. Trimming removed 2 bases at V and 2 bases at J, with 7 bases between. This CDR3 has 14 amino acids. The CDR3 protein is CASSYGGAYNEQFF. Written as DNA, the CDR3 is TGTGCCAGCAGTTACGGCGGTGCCTACAATGAGCAGTTCTTC.

In this sample, this clone turned up once. V and J are TRBV5-1 and TRBJ2-7, with 8 bases fitting TRBD2. Trimming cost V 1 base and J 0 bases; bases outside gene matches: 6. CDR1 and CDR2 from the germline V gene are SGHRS and YFSETQ. The CDR3 is made up of 16 amino acids. CDR3: CASSLILAGGSYEQYF. Here the CDR3 DNA reads TGCGCCAGCAGCTTGATCCTAGCGGGTGGCTCCTACGAGCAGTACTTC. Complete variable domain (other parts from reference TRBV5-1 and TRBJ2-7): KAGVTQTPRYLIKTRGQQVTLSCSPISGHRSVSWYQQTPGQGLQFLFEYFSETQRNKGNFPGRFSGRQFSNSRSEMNVSTLELGDSALYLCASSLILAGGSYEQYFGPGTRLTVT.

This clone was found once. The V call is TRBV7-2, the J call TRBJ1-3; D call uncertain. Germline V lookup: CDR1 SGHTA, CDR2 FQGNSA. This CDR3 is 16 amino acids long. V was shortened by 5 bases and J by 4 bases, with 18 bases between the two germline ends. For the CDR3, the DNA is TGTGCCAGCAGCCGGCCTTCGGGGTTGGCAGGAAACACCATATATTTT. This codes for CASSRPSGLAGNTIYF.

The J gene is TRBJ1-3, the V gene TRBV7-8; 7 bases agree with TRBD1. CDR3 length: 15 amino acids. Trimming took 8 bases from V and 0 from J; bases not matched to a gene: 7. CDR1 and CDR2 from the germline V gene are SGHVS and FQNEAQ. As DNA, the CDR3 is TGTGCCAGCCATCCGGGACAGTACTCTGGAAACACCATATATTTT. Translation gives CASHPGQYSGNTIYF.

The CDR3 nucleotides read TGTGCCTGGAGTAAGCGGCCGCGGGTGTACAATGAGCAGTTCTTC. Its translation is CAWSKRPRVYNEQFF. The genes are TRBV30 and TRBJ2-1, with D maybe TRBD2 (5 bases). The CDR3 has 15 amino acids. Germline-derived CDR1 and CDR2 are GTSNPN and SVGIG (reference sequence). V was pared by 2 bases and J by 4 bases, with 15 bases between.

The chain carries TRBV9 and TRBJ1-3, with D unclear. V lost 4 bases and J lost 4, with 24 bases in between. The CDR3 runs 18 residues. The germline CDR1 and CDR2 sequences are SGDLS and YYNGEE. Here the CDR3 reads CASSPTIVSRAEGNTIYF. The CDR3 DNA follows: TGTGCCAGCAGCCCTACAATAGTCTCGAGGGCTGAAGGAAACACCATATATTTT.

The CDR3: CASSGTSGTALWADTQYF. The CDR3 nucleotides are TGTGCCAGCAGCGGGACTAGCGGGACAGCTTTATGGGCAGATACGCAGTATTTT. The V gene is TRBV2, the J gene TRBJ2-3; 13 bases fit TRBD2. Losses at the gene ends were 6 bases for V and 4 bases for J; bases not matched to a gene: 13. The CDR3 loop spans 18 amino acids. Germline V lookup: CDR1 SNHLY, CDR2 FYNNEI. The variable domain in full, with the rest retrieved from reference TRBV2 and TRBJ2-3, is EPEVTQTPSHQVTQMGQEVILRCVPISNHLYFYWYRQILGQKVEFLVSFYNNEISEKSEIFDDQFSVERPDGSNFTLKIRSTKLEDSAMYFCASSGTSGTALWADTQYFGPGTRLTVL.

The chain recombines TRBV7-2 with TRBJ1-6; TRBD1 might be the D (5 bases). CDR1 SGHTA and CDR2 FQGNSA come from the germline V gene. The CDR3 loop spans 14 amino acids. V lost 6 bases to trimming and J lost 11 bases, with 17 bases between them. CDR3 coding DNA: TGTGCCAGCAGGCAGGGTGGGGCTTCGCCACCCCTCCACTTT. Its translation: CASRQGGASPPLHF.

The chain combines TRBV4-2 with TRBJ2-2; TRBD2 is a possible D gene (6 bases). This CDR3 has 15 amino acids. CDR1 LGHNA and CDR2 YNFKEQ come from the germline V gene. The germline V and J ends were trimmed by 3 bases and 6 bases, with 14 bases remaining between them. DNA of the CDR3: TGTGCCAGCAGCCAGGGGGTACTAGCTCCCGGGGAGCTGTTTTTT. It translates to CASSQGVLAPGELFF.

The rearrangement links TRBV13 to TRBJ2-7, with D possibly being TRBD1 (5 bases). The CDR3 spans 14 residues. V lost 2 bases and J 1 base, leaving 9 bases between the germline ends. CDR1 is PRHDT and CDR2 is FYEKMQ in the germline V gene (reference sequence). CDR3 coding DNA: TGTGCCAGCAGCTTAACCCAGGGTTCCTACGAGCAGTACTTC. This gives the protein CASSLTQGSYEQYF.

The chain combines TRBV7-9 with TRBJ1-1, with D maybe TRBD1 (6 bases). CDR1 and CDR2 (germline): SEHNR, FQNEAQ (reference sequence). Between the trimmed V and J ends, which lost 5 bases and 2 bases, there was a span of 18 bases. The CDR3 loop spans 16 amino acids. Here the CDR3 reads CASSQRGGGPNTEAFF. DNA for the CDR3: TGTGCCAGCAGCCAGAGGGGCGGGGGGCCAAACACTGAAGCTTTCTTT.

The chain employs TRBV11-2 and TRBJ2-7, with a tentative D call TRBD2 (5 bases). This CDR3 is built from 14 residues. V was pared by 1 base and J by 3 bases, with 10 bases between. The germline V gene encodes CDR1 SGHAT and CDR2 FQNNGV. CDR3 loop: CASSLGGPNYEQYF. For the CDR3, the DNA is TGTGCCAGCAGCTTAGGCGGGCCTAACTACGAGCAGTACTTC.

The V and J genes are TRBV28 and TRBJ2-1; 9 bases fit TRBD1. The CDR3 totals 14 residues. Trimming cost V 4 bases and J 7 bases; bases outside gene matches: 5. Germline CDR1 and CDR2: MDHEN and SYDVKM. The CDR3 spells CASSWDRVGNEQFF. DNA for the CDR3: TGTGCCAGCAGTTGGGACAGGGTAGGGAATGAGCAGTTCTTC.